This T cell receptor beta chain stems from a study of liver allograft versus peripheral blood T cells. Study overall: Intrahepatic T cell receptor repertoires from transplanted livers were compared against repertoires in recipients' peripheral blood. Study findings and constraints: Differences were reported between the T cell receptor repertoires inside liver allografts and those that were detected in peripheral blood.

This clonotype was detected a few times. The antigen remains unidentified. In TCRdb, the reads were re-called with MiXCR into one record per CDR3 protein. The sample shows some 7,700 distinct CDR3 sequences, 16% of them seen only once. V was clipped by 3 bases and J by 2 bases; unmatched bases: 2. CDR3 length: 14 amino acids. This rearrangement joins TRBV12-3 or TRBV12-4 to TRBJ2-7; 9 bases match TRBD1. The receptor was isolated from a human patient who had a liver transplant. Some T cells could come from the graft donor. This CDR3 is CASSLGTGTYEQYF. In DNA, the CDR3 is TGTGCCAGCAGTTTGGGGACAGGGACCTACGAGCAGTACTTC.